This TCR beta chain came from a study of T cell responses to AZD1222 COVID-19 vaccine. Whole-study findings and limits: Only five or six people who got AZD1222 tested seropositive at baseline. The repertoires were collected only after the peak T cell response.

In this sample, this clone turned up once. Its target is not known. Trimming removed 2 bases from V and 4 bases from J, with 14 bases in between. Germline-derived CDR1 and CDR2 are SGHTA and FQGNSA. CDR3 length equals 15 residues. The assay was immunoSEQ multiplex PCR, and TCRdb's table has in-frame clones only and misses some. The sample shows some 100,000 clones, around 87% of them seen only once. The source of this sequence is an adult in good health. Sequencing was performed on peripheral blood, taken on day 0 of MenACWY control vaccination. V usage is TRBV7-2 and J usage is TRBJ1-1; possibly TRBD1 for D (5 bases). CDR3 amino acids: CASSLFGGGSTEAFF. CDR3 sequence (DNA): TGTGCCAGCAGCTTATTTGGGGGGGGGAGCACTGAAGCTTTCTTT.